The text below deals with one T cell receptor beta chain. Its antigen is unknown. The data were obtained in a study of response to subunit inactivated influenza vaccine. General observations from the study: After each seasonal influenza vaccination, few new T cells are recruited, the authors suggested.

J was trimmed by 6 bases and V by 3 bases; bases with no gene match: 9. The CDR3 spans 15 residues. TCRdb analysed the RT-PCR reads with MiXCR anew, one entry per CDR3 protein. The table shows about 500,000 distinct CDR3 sequences, with under 8.5% occurring only once. The sequencing used PBMCs from blood, collected roughly 24 months after vaccination. The chain joins TRBV12-3 or TRBV12-4 to TRBJ2-3; TRBD2 matches 7 bases. The TCR sequence derives from a man in his fifties or sixties who received an inactivated influenza vaccine. The CDR3 nucleotides are TGTGCCAGCAGTTTTTCTAGCGGCGGTGCGGATACGCAGTATTTT. Residues: CASSFSSGGADTQYF.